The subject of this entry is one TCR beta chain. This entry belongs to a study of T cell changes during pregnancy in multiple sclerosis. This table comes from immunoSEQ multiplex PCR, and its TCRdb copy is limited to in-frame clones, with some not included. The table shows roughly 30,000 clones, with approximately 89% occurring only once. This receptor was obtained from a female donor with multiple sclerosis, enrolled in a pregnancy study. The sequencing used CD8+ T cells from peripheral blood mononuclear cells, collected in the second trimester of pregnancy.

CDR3 region: CASSPPGTGGPKGRGYTF. The CDR3, as DNA: TGTGCCAGCAGTCCCCCCGGGACAGGGGGCCCTAAGGGGAGGGGCTACACCTTC. J is TRBJ1-2 and V is TRBV27; 12 nucleotides align to TRBD1. CDR3 length: 18 amino acids. Losses at the gene ends were 5 bases for V and 8 bases for J; bases not matched to a gene: 18. Germline lookup yields CDR1 MNHEY and CDR2 SMNVEV (reference sequence).